Below are 14 T cell receptor beta chains sequenced from a single sample in a study of spatial heterogeneity in lung cancer. Time point given: sample taken at primary tumor resection. Unsorted whole RNA samples from tumor, nontumor lung or frozen PBMC were sequenced. TCRdb re-derived calls from the 5' RACE reads in MiXCR, one entry per CDR3 protein. The data show about 38,000 distinct CDR3 sequences, around 7.5% seen once. The sequenced sample was PBMCs, obtained at surgery. The origin of the receptors is a male donor with early-stage non-small cell lung cancer.

The gene calls are TRBV7-2 and TRBJ2-6; D may be TRBD2 (6 bases). Germline V gene lookup returns CDR1 SGHTA and CDR2 FQGNSA. The CDR3 contains 15 residues. Trimming cost V 3 bases and J 1 base, with 7 bases left between them. CDR3 bases: TGTGCCAGCAGCTTCGGAGGGTCTGGGGCCAACGTCCTGACTTTC. This sequence encodes CASSFGGSGANVLTF.

The sample holds many counts of this clonotype. This chain connects TRBV4-3 to TRBJ1-6, with 8 nucleotides matching TRBD1. Germline V lookup: CDR1 LGHNA, CDR2 YSLEER. V dropped 3 bases and J dropped 10; count of bases not matched to a gene: 8. The CDR3 extends over 15 amino acids. DNA for the CDR3: TGCGCCAGCAGCCAGAGACAGGGGACCTCGTCACCCCTCCACTTT. It translates to CASSQRQGTSSPLHF.

The V call is TRBV6-5, the J call TRBJ2-5; D possibly matches TRBD1 or TRBD2 (5 bases each). In germline, CDR1 is MNHEY, CDR2 SVGAGI. V shed 6 bases and J shed 2 bases, with 10 bases lying between them. The CDR3 spans 13 residues. The CDR3: CASSRDGQETQYF. The DNA of the CDR3 is TGTGCCAGCAGCCGGGACGGACAAGAGACCCAGTACTTC.

The chain uses TRBV18 and TRBJ2-5; D might be TRBD1 (6 bases). CDR1 is KGHSH and CDR2 is LQKENI in the germline V gene. CDR3 length: 13 residues. Deletions cut 7 bases from V and 1 base from J, with 10 bases between. CDR3 loop: CASFRDTQETQYF. The CDR3 nucleotides read TGTGCCAGCTTTCGGGACACCCAAGAGACCCAGTACTTC.

This clonotype occurred a few times. The chain combines TRBV18 with TRBJ1-1; no firm D call. This CDR3 contains 14 residues. V was pared by 2 bases and J by 1 base, with 8 bases between. The V gene's germline CDR1 is KGHSH and CDR2 LQKENI. The CDR3 DNA reads as TGTGCCAGCTCACCAAACTCCAGGAACACTGAAGCTTTCTTT. This gives the protein CASSPNSRNTEAFF.

This clonotype was seen at least ten times. The chain couples TRBV3-1 to TRBJ1-1; no clear D gene. V was pared by 4 bases and J by 3 bases, with 12 bases between. This CDR3 comprises 14 residues. The germline V gene encodes CDR1 LGHDT and CDR2 YNNKEL (reference sequence). CDR3 nucleotides: TGTGCCAGCAGCCTCCGCTCAGGCCACACTGAAGCTTTCTTT. Its translation is CASSLRSGHTEAFF.

A few counts support this clonotype. The chain has TRBV3-1 and TRBJ2-3, with a tentative D call TRBD2 (5 bases). V was clipped by 2 bases and J by 6 bases, with 12 bases between them. This CDR3 is 14 amino acids long. The germline CDR1 and CDR2 sequences are LGHDT and YNNKEL (reference sequence). CDR3 DNA sequence: TGTGCCAGCAGCCAATCCCTAGCCGCTGATACGCAGTATTTT. It encodes CASSQSLAADTQYF.

The sample holds many counts of this clonotype. The V call is TRBV12-3 or TRBV12-4, the J call TRBJ1-5; the D gene is possibly TRBD1 (5 bases). Deletions cut 3 bases from V and 4 bases from J, with 7 bases between. The length of the CDR3 is 13 residues. This CDR3 is CASSFKGNQPQHF. The DNA for the CDR3 is TGTGCCAGCAGTTTTAAGGGGAATCAGCCCCAGCATTTT.

V and J are TRBV5-4 and TRBJ2-5; D may be TRBD1 or TRBD2 (5 bases each). The CDR3 spans 16 residues. From germline, CDR1 is SGHNT and CDR2 YYREEE (reference sequence). Trimming shortened V by 5 bases and J by 1 base, and 18 bases separated the two germline ends. CDR3 sequence reads: CASSTRDGGFQETQYF. CDR3 sequence (DNA): TGTGCCAGCAGTACCCGGGACGGCGGCTTCCAAGAGACCCAGTACTTC.

Many counts were recorded for this clonotype. The V and J genes are TRBV18 and TRBJ2-7, with 7 positions matching TRBD1. Germline trimming cut 1 base from V and 5 bases from J; bases unmatched to any gene: 8. The CDR3 is made up of 15 amino acids. Germline lookup yields CDR1 KGHSH and CDR2 LQKENI. CDR3 sequence (DNA): TGTGCCAGCTCACCACGGTCACAGGGGACGCACGAGCAGTACTTC. Encoded protein: CASSPRSQGTHEQYF.

This clonotype came up many times. J is TRBJ2-5 and V is TRBV29-1; 9 bases agree with TRBD1. Germline CDR1 reads SQVTM; CDR2 reads ANQGSEA. V trimming: 2 bases; J trimming: 3 bases; junction bases outside the gene matches: 4. The CDR3 is 14 residues long. DNA of the CDR3: TGCAGCGTTGAAAGGGGACAGGGAGAAGAGACCCAGTACTTC. It translates to CSVERGQGEETQYF.

This clonotype has a count of ten or more. V usage is TRBV6-5 and J usage is TRBJ1-5; TRBD1 matches 9 bases. This CDR3 region has 17 residues. V gave up 0 bases and J gave up 3 bases; unmatched junction bases: 6. CDR1 MNHEY and CDR2 SVGAGI come from the germline V gene. The CDR3 is CASSYSGGQGFNQPQHF. The DNA for the CDR3 is TGTGCCAGCAGTTACTCGGGCGGACAGGGGTTCAATCAGCCCCAGCATTTT.

This clonotype was seen many times. The chain carries TRBV24-1 and TRBJ2-3; 9 bases agree with TRBD1. V trimming: 5 bases; J trimming: 2 bases; junction bases outside the gene matches: 4. Germline V gene data show CDR1 as KGHDR and CDR2 as SFDVKD. CDR3 size: 15 residues. The CDR3 is CATSAGTGITDTQYF. DNA for the CDR3: TGTGCCACCAGTGCCGGGACAGGGATCACAGATACGCAGTATTTT.

In its sample, this clonotype was seen many times. The V and J genes are TRBV5-1 and TRBJ1-4, with 9 bases matching TRBD1. Germline V gene lookup returns CDR1 SGHRS and CDR2 YFSETQ. V was clipped by 5 bases and J by 6 bases; unmatched bases: 11. There are 16 residues in the CDR3. CDR3 coding DNA: TGCGCCAGCAGACCAACCGGGACAGGGTCCGATGAAAAACTGTTTTTT. Protein: CASRPTGTGSDEKLFF.